A selection of T cell receptor beta chains follows, all from one sample in a study of cytomegalovirus exposure and HLA in healthy donors. The assay was immunoSEQ multiplex PCR, and TCRdb's table has in-frame clones only and misses some. The sample shows 150,000 or so clones, about 83% of them seen only once. Sequencing input: PBMCs. These receptors were taken from a man aged 40-50 years in good health and CMV-seropositive. Both conserved end residues are part of each CDR3. Fields, in order: V gene, J gene, clone size, D gene, CDR3 DNA, CDR3 protein. A D gene is named only where the DNA matches it firmly. Size is stated for part of the rows, as once, few or many counts, or as a class when the clone is expanded.

V gene: TRBV5-6
J gene: TRBJ2-1
clone size: NA
D gene: NA
CDR3 DNA: TGTGCCAGCAGCCCGGACTACACTGAGCAGTTCTTC
CDR3 protein: CASSPDYTEQFF

V gene: TRBV7-9
J gene: TRBJ2-7
clone size: NA
D gene: NA
CDR3 DNA: TGTGCCAGCAGCTTCCCGACGGGGTACGAGCAGTACTTC
CDR3 protein: CASSFPTGYEQYF

V gene: TRBV19
J gene: TRBJ2-3
clone size: NA
D gene: NA
CDR3 DNA: TGTGCCAGCGGGCCACAGGGCGCAGATACGCAGTATTTT
CDR3 protein: CASGPQGADTQYF

V gene: TRBV10-3
J gene: TRBJ2-2
clone size: NA
D gene: NA
CDR3 DNA: TGTGCCATCATGAACAGGGCCACCGGGGAGCTGTTTTTT
CDR3 protein: CAIMNRATGELFF

V gene: TRBV30
J gene: TRBJ2-7
clone size: NA
D gene: NA
CDR3 DNA: TGTGCCTGGAGGGGTGGGGGCTTTTACGAGCAGTACTTC
CDR3 protein: CAWRGGGFYEQYF

V gene: TRBV9
J gene: TRBJ1-4
clone size: NA
D gene: NA
CDR3 DNA: TGTGCCAGCCAAAGGACCGCGGGAGAAAAACTGTTTTTT
CDR3 protein: CASQRTAGEKLFF

V gene: TRBV2
J gene: TRBJ1-6
clone size: NA
D gene: TRBD1
CDR3 DNA: TGTGCCAGCAGTTTACAACAGGGGAGCTCCTATAATTCACCCCTCCACTTT
CDR3 protein: CASSLQQGSSYNSPLHF

V gene: TRBV11-3
J gene: TRBJ2-1
clone size: NA
D gene: NA
CDR3 DNA: TGTGCCAGCAGCTTAGGCTGGCTAGGACTGGATGAGCAGTTCTTC
CDR3 protein: CASSLGWLGLDEQFF

V gene: TRBV6-1
J gene: TRBJ1-1
clone size: NA
D gene: NA
CDR3 DNA: TGTGCCAGCAGTGTAGGGGCGCCCGTGTCTGAAGCTTTCTTT
CDR3 protein: CASSVGAPVSEAFF

V gene: TRBV14
J gene: TRBJ2-1
clone size: NA
D gene: TRBD2
CDR3 DNA: TGTGCCAGCAGCCCCTTAGGGGTAGCGGGAGGCTATGAGCAGTTCTTC
CDR3 protein: CASSPLGVAGGYEQFF

V gene: TRBV27
J gene: TRBJ2-7
clone size: NA
D gene: TRBD1
CDR3 DNA: TGTGCCAGCAGTGTAACAGGGGTTCTCGCCTACGAGCAGTACTTC
CDR3 protein: CASSVTGVLAYEQYF

V gene: TRBV5-4
J gene: TRBJ1-4
clone size: NA
D gene: TRBD1
CDR3 DNA: TGTGCCAGCAGCTTAAGGACAGGGATTGGCAAAAAACTGTTTTTT
CDR3 protein: CASSLRTGIGKKLFF

V gene: TRBV7-8
J gene: TRBJ2-3
clone size: NA
D gene: NA
CDR3 DNA: TGTGCCAGCAGCTTGGTCAGGGCGACAGATACGCAGTATTTT
CDR3 protein: CASSLVRATDTQYF

V gene: TRBV5-6
J gene: TRBJ2-1
clone size: few
D gene: NA
CDR3 DNA: TGTGCCAGCAGCTTGAGTAACATGGATGAGCAGTTCTTC
CDR3 protein: CASSLSNMDEQFF

V gene: TRBV9
J gene: TRBJ2-1
clone size: NA
D gene: TRBD2
CDR3 DNA: TGTGCCAGCAGCCCCTCTGGGACTAGCTTTTACAATGAGCAGTTCTTC
CDR3 protein: CASSPSGTSFYNEQFF

V gene: TRBV4-3
J gene: TRBJ1-4
clone size: NA
D gene: TRBD1
CDR3 DNA: TGCGCCAGCAGCCAAGAAGGTGCGAGACAGGGCGGAAAACTGTTTTTT
CDR3 protein: CASSQEGARQGGKLFF

V gene: TRBV30
J gene: TRBJ2-3
clone size: NA
D gene: NA
CDR3 DNA: TGTGCCTGGAGGGAGGGCCTAGGCACAGATACGCAGTATTTT
CDR3 protein: CAWREGLGTDTQYF

V gene: TRBV7-2
J gene: TRBJ2-1
clone size: NA
D gene: NA
CDR3 DNA: TGTGCCAGCAGCCGTAGCGTAAGCTCCTACAATGAGCAGTTCTTC
CDR3 protein: CASSRSVSSYNEQFF